The text below deals with one T cell receptor beta chain. Germline V gives CDR1 SSHAT, CDR2 FNYEAQ (reference sequence). This CDR3 region has 17 residues. Trimming removed 5 bases from V and 6 bases from J; junction bases left unmatched: 8. This sample was taken from a study of blood T cell repertoires in COVID-19. As for the study in general: Sample material is recorded as cDNA or gDNA derived from T cells, B-cell-depleted T cells, or PBMCs.

The protocol was immunoSEQ multiplex PCR, while the TCRdb copy is restricted to in-frame clones and leaves out a portion. The table lists roughly 290,000 clones, approximately 91% of them singletons, with around 12% in the top ten. V and J are TRBV7-7 and TRBJ2-3; TRBD2 agrees at 16 bases. This TCR derives from a woman in her sixties or seventies with acute or convalescent COVID-19. Sequencing was performed on peripheral blood. In DNA, the CDR3 is TGTGCCAGCAGCGAGGGACTAGCGGGGGGGCCAGGGGATACGCAGTATTTT. It translates to CASSEGLAGGPGDTQYF.